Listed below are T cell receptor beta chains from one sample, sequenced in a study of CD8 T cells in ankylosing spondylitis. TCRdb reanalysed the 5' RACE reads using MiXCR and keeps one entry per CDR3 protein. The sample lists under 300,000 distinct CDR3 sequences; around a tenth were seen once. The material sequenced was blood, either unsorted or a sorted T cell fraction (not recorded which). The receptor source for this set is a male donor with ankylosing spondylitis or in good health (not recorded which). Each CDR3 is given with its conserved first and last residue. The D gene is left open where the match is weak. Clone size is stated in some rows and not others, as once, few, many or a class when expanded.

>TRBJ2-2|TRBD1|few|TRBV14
TGTGCCAGCAGCCAGGTAAACACGGGACAGGCGAACACCGGGGAGCTGTTTTTT
CASSQVNTGQANTGELFF
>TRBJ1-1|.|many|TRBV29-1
TGCAGCGTTGAAGTGTGGGCCACTGAAGCTTTCTTT
CSVEVWATEAFF
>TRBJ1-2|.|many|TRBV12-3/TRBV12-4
TGTGCCAGCAGCCAAGCCGGTTATGAGAATGGCTACACCTTC
CASSQAGYENGYTF
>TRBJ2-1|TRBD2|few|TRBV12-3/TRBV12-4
TGTGCCAGCAGCCCCCTCGGGGGGGCTTTTGAGCAGTTCTTC
CASSPLGGAFEQFF
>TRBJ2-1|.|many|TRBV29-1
TGCAGCGTTGAAGAGGAGAGGGTCCTGTCCTACAATGAGCAGTTCTTC
CSVEEERVLSYNEQFF
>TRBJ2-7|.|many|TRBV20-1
TGCAGTGCTAGAGATTGGAAGGGAGTCGAGGAGCAGTACTTC
CSARDWKGVEEQYF
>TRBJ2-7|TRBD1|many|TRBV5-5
TGTGCCAGCAGCTTGGGACCCTGGACAGGGAGCTCCTACGAGCAGTACTTC
CASSLGPWTGSSYEQYF
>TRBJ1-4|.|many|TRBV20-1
TGCAGTGCCGTCCCCGCGAGCCCTAATGAAAAACTGTTTTTT
CSAVPASPNEKLFF
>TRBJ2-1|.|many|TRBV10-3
TGTGCCATCAGTGGCGGGGACGGAAGAAACTCCAATGAGCAGTTCTTC
CAISGGDGRNSNEQFF
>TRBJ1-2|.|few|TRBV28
TGTGCCAGCAGTTTGAGGGGACCTTCCTATGGCTACACCTTC
CASSLRGPSYGYTF
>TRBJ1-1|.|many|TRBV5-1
TGCGCCAGCAGCTTGGTGGTGGGGGCCGAGGCTGAAGCTTTCTTT
CASSLVVGAEAEAFF
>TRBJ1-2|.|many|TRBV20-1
TGCAGTGCTATTTCCGGCGTGGGCTACACCTTC
CSAISGVGYTF
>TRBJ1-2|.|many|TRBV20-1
TGCAGTGCTAGCCCCGGGATCTATGGCTACACCTTC
CSASPGIYGYTF
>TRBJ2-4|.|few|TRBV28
TGTGCCAGCACCAACGACAGGAGTCGAAACATTCAGTACTTC
CASTNDRSRNIQYF
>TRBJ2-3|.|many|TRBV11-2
TGTGCCAGCAGCCCCGGGACCATACTTACAGATACGCAGTATTTT
CASSPGTILTDTQYF
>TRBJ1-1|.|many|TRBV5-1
TGCGCCAGCAGCTCCAGAAGGGGGAACACTGAAGCTTTCTTT
CASSSRRGNTEAFF
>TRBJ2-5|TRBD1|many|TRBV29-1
TGCAGCGTTGAAGGCGCAGGGGGCGGGCGGGAGACCCAGTACTTC
CSVEGAGGGRETQYF
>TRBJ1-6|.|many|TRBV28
TGTGCCAGTTCCGGCGGAGGGGTAGGGGCCCTCCACTTT
CASSGGGVGALHF
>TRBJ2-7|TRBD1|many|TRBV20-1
TGCAGTGCTGCGGACAGGGTTAGGGTCTACTACGAGCAGTACTTC
CSAADRVRVYYEQYF
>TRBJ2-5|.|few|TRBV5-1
TGCGCCAGCAGCTTGGATGCGCGAGAGACCCAGTACTTC
CASSLDARETQYF
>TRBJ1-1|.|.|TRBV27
TGTGCCAGCCAGCTCGGACTGCCGAACACTGAAGCTTTCTTT
CASQLGLPNTEAFF
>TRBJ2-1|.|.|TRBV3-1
TGTGCCAGCAGCCCGGACTCGAGCAATGAGCAGTTCTTC
CASSPDSSNEQFF
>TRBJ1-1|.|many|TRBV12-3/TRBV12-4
TGTGCCAGCAGTCACTCTGACACAGGGCTACGAAATGAAGCTTTCTTT
CASSHSDTGLRNEAFF
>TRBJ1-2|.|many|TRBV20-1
TGCAGTGCTACTCAGGGATCCTATGGCTACACCTTC
CSATQGSYGYTF
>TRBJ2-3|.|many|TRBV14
TGTGCCAGCAGCCAACCGGTGAACTTCCACACAGATACGCAGTATTTT
CASSQPVNFHTDTQYF
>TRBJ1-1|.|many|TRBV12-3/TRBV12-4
TGTGCCAGCAGACAAAGATCTGGGACATTGAACACTGAAGCTTTCTTT
CASRQRSGTLNTEAFF
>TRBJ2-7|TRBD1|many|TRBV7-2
TGTGCCAGCAGCCTCCGACAGGGGGCGGGGGAGCAGTACTTC
CASSLRQGAGEQYF
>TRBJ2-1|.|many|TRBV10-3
TGTGCCATCAGTGAGTCAAGGGGAACCTACAATGAGCAGTTCTTC
CAISESRGTYNEQFF
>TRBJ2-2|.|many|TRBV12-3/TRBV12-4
TGTGCCAGTACACCGTTCGCGAACACCGGGGAGCTGTTTTTT
CASTPFANTGELFF
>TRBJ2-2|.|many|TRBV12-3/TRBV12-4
TGTGCCAGCAGTTTTAGCTCGGGGGAGCTGTTTTTT
CASSFSSGELFF
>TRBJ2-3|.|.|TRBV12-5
TGTGCTAGTGGTTTGTTCGGTCCAGATACGCAGTATTTT
CASGLFGPDTQYF
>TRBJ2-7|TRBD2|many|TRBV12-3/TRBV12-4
TGTGCCAGCAGTTCCGGGACTAGGGGCCACGAGCAGTACTTC
CASSSGTRGHEQYF
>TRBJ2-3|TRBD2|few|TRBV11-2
TGTGCCAGCAGCCCGGGACTAGCGGGGGTCACAGATACGCAGTATTTT
CASSPGLAGVTDTQYF
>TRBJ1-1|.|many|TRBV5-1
TGCGCCAGCAGCTTGGCCGGGCAGGACTGGAACACTGAAGCTTTCTTT
CASSLAGQDWNTEAFF
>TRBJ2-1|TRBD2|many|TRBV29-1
TGCAGCGTAGCCGGGACTAGCGGGAGCTATGAGCAGTTCTTC
CSVAGTSGSYEQFF
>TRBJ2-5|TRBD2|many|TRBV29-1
TGCAGCGTTGAGGGCCTAGCGGGACCTAAGGGAGAGACCCAGTACTTC
CSVEGLAGPKGETQYF
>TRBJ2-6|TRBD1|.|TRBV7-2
TGTGCCAGCGGCGACAGGGCTGGGGCCAACGTCCTGACTTTC
CASGDRAGANVLTF
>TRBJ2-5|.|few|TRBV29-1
TGCAGCGTTGGAAATGAAAGGGGGACCCAGTACTTC
CSVGNERGTQYF
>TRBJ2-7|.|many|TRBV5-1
TGCGCCAGCAGCAATCTGCCGGACAGTCCTAACGAGCAGTACTTC
CASSNLPDSPNEQYF
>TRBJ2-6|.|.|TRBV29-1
TGCAGCGTTGACGCAGGGAGCTCTGGGGCCAACGTCCTGACTTTC
CSVDAGSSGANVLTF
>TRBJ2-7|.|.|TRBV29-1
TGCAGCGTTGATACGACCTACGAGCAGTACTTC
CSVDTTYEQYF
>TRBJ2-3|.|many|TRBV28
TGTGCCAGCAGTTCACAGAGGAAGTTTGCAGATACGCAGTATTTT
CASSSQRKFADTQYF